Reported below is one T cell receptor beta chain. Antigen specificity is unknown. V was clipped by 3 bases and J by 7 bases, with 7 bases between them. Germline CDR1 is SGHTA and CDR2 is FQGNSA. The CDR3 runs to 11 residues. TCRalpha and TCRbeta libraries used 5'RACE with constant-segment primers and UMIs. TCRdb processed the 5' RACE reads anew with MiXCR; each CDR3 protein has one entry. In the table there are roughly 480,000 distinct CDR3 sequences, around a quarter of which are singletons. This entry is derived from a study of T-cell memory formation after mild COVID-19. General observations from the study: What remained unconfirmed was the SARS-CoV-2 specificity of second-wave clones peaking on day 37. Clones that shrank (day 15 to 85) were balanced CD4/CD8, whereas later expanders leaned CD4+. In pre-infection memory, a portion of responding clones appeared, which suggested that cross-reactive memory joined.

This TCR came from an adult woman who had mild COVID-19 (a few samples of this study predate the infection). Cell type and time point are not known. This rearrangement joins TRBV7-2 to TRBJ2-7; D call uncertain. Material for sequencing was PBMCs or a T cell subset sorted from them (not recorded which). CDR3 in DNA: TGTGCCAGCAGCTTCAGACGAGAGCAGTACTTC. It codes for CASSFRREQYF. The full variable domain, with the rest looked up from reference TRBV7-2 and TRBJ2-7, is GAGVSQSPSNKVTEKGKDVELRCDPISGHTALYWYRQSLGQGLEFLIYFQGNSAPDKSGLPSDRFSAERTGGSVSTLTIQRTQQEDSAVYLCASSFRREQYFGPGTRLTVT.